These 12 T cell receptor beta chains came from one sample sequenced in a study of control samples from healthy donors and cancer patients. Here immunoSEQ multiplex PCR was the method, and the copy in TCRdb shows in-frame clones only, minus some. The repertoire holds roughly 150,000 clones, with roughly 93% as singletons. The sample comprised blood. The receptor set was obtained from a man in his fifties in good health.

This chain connects TRBV30 to TRBJ2-5, with TRBD1 identical over 7 bases. The CDR3 totals 15 residues. CDR1 is GTSNPN, CDR2 SVGIG, per germline (reference sequence). Trimming at V came to 0 bases and at J to 4 bases, leaving 8 bases not matched to a gene. The CDR3 sequence is CAWSVRRSGGETQYF. CDR3 bases: TGTGCCTGGAGTGTAAGGCGCTCAGGGGGAGAGACCCAGTACTTC.

The rearrangement joins TRBV24-1 to TRBJ2-1, with a possible D match to TRBD2 (6 bases). The CDR3 spans 11 residues. Germline CDR1 KGHDR, CDR2 SFDVKD. Between the trimmed V and J ends, which lost 5 bases and 11 bases, there was a span of 9 bases. This chain's CDR3 is CATSVSGKQFF. The CDR3, as DNA: TGTGCCACCAGTGTTAGCGGCAAGCAGTTCTTC.

The rearrangement uses TRBV3-1 (or the pseudogene TRBV3-2) and TRBJ2-5; tentatively, D is TRBD1 (5 bases). Germline CDR1 is LGHDT and CDR2 is YNNKEL (reference sequence). Trimming took off 7 bases at V and 4 bases at J, with 13 bases between the two ends. CDR3 length: 13 amino acids. CDR3 in amino acids: CASTTRVSETQYF. For the CDR3, the DNA is TGTGCCAGCACCACCAGGGTTTCAGAGACCCAGTACTTC.

The V call is TRBV6-5, the J call TRBJ1-6, with D perhaps TRBD1 (6 bases). This CDR3 comprises 13 residues. Deletions cut 7 bases from V and 6 bases from J, with 10 bases between. Germline CDR1 and CDR2: MNHEY and SVGAGI. Written as DNA, the CDR3 is TGTGCCAGCAAGGCAGGGGCTAATTCACCCCTCCACTTT. This gives the protein CASKAGANSPLHF.

The rearrangement links TRBV9 to TRBJ2-2; the D gene is possibly TRBD2 (6 bases). The length of the CDR3 is 15 residues. The V gene lost 0 bases and the J gene lost 5 bases, with 11 bases spanning the gap. Germline V gives CDR1 SGDLS, CDR2 YYNGEE. The CDR3, as DNA: TGTGCCAGCAGCGTAGGGGGAGGCGGAACCGGGGAGCTGTTTTTT. It yields the protein CASSVGGGGTGELFF.

This rearrangement joins TRBV28 to TRBJ1-1; the match to TRBD1 covers 7 bases. The CDR3 consists of 17 residues. V dropped 4 bases and J dropped 6; count of bases not matched to a gene: 17. Germline V gene lookup returns CDR1 MDHEN and CDR2 SYDVKM. CDR3 loop: CASSSPGDSSGRPEAFF. CDR3 in DNA: TGTGCCAGCAGTTCTCCGGGGGACAGCTCCGGGCGTCCTGAAGCTTTCTTT.

The rearrangement uses TRBV10-3 and TRBJ2-5; 8 positions agree with TRBD2. CDR3 length equals 16 residues. The germline V gene encodes CDR1 ENHRY and CDR2 SYGVKD. After removal of 0 bases from V and 3 bases from J, the junction contained 6 bases not matched to a gene. This chain's CDR3 is CAISESISGSEETQYF. CDR3 coding DNA: TGTGCCATCAGTGAGTCGATAAGCGGGAGTGAAGAGACCCAGTACTTC.

The chain links TRBV6-5 to TRBJ2-7; D is possibly TRBD2 (5 bases). Germline-derived CDR1 and CDR2 are MNHEY and SVGAGI. CDR3 size: 15 residues. The V gene lost 3 bases and the J gene lost 6 bases, with 18 bases spanning the gap. CDR3 sequence: CASSYHSANLGEQYF. DNA for the CDR3: TGTGCCAGCAGTTATCATAGCGCCAACCTCGGCGAGCAGTACTTC.

The chain links TRBV28 to TRBJ1-5; the D is unclear. Trimming left V 4 bases short and J 9 bases short, with 25 bases between. CDR3 length: 17 amino acids. Per the germline V gene, CDR1 is MDHEN and CDR2 is SYDVKM. CDR3 residues: CASSSSGAGPLVGPQHF. The CDR3 DNA follows: TGTGCCAGCAGTTCTTCCGGAGCGGGCCCGCTTGTGGGGCCCCAGCATTTT. Full variable domain (remainder filled in from reference TRBV28 and TRBJ1-5): DVKVTQSSRYLVKRTGEKVFLECVQDMDHENMFWYRQDPGLGLRLIYFSYDVKMKEKGDIPEGYSVSREKKERFSLILESASTNQTSMYLCASSSSGAGPLVGPQHFGDGTRLSIL.

This clone was observed once. This rearrangement joins TRBV3-1 (or the pseudogene TRBV3-2) to TRBJ1-2; D gene ambiguous. Germline CDR1 reads LGHDT; CDR2 reads YNNKEL (reference sequence). This CDR3 is 11 amino acids long. V was shortened by 4 bases and J by 7 bases, with 7 bases between the two germline ends. CDR3 bases: TGTGCCAGCAGCCGGGGAGTTGGCTACACCTTC. Translation gives CASSRGVGYTF.

The chain employs TRBV7-6 and TRBJ1-1; 9 bases align to TRBD1. The CDR3 has 15 amino acids. Germline loops: CDR1 SGHVS, CDR2 FNYEAQ. The junction had 4 bases not matched to a gene; V was cut back by 3 bases and J by 2 bases. CDR3 bases: TGTGCCAGCAGCTTTGGGACAGGGAGAAACACTGAAGCTTTCTTT. Its protein is CASSFGTGRNTEAFF.

In its sample, this clone was seen a few times. The chain combines TRBV15 with TRBJ2-2; D may be TRBD1 (6 bases). CDR3 length: 14 residues. The V gene lost 0 bases and the J gene lost 5 bases, with 7 bases spanning the gap. In germline, CDR1 is LNHNV, CDR2 YYDKDF (reference sequence). The CDR3 sequence is CATSRDQGTGELFF. CDR3 in DNA: TGTGCCACCAGCAGAGATCAGGGGACCGGGGAGCTGTTTTTT.